This T cell receptor beta chain came from a study of vaccination effects on CD4 cells after COVID-19. Sequencing followed a ViraFEST assay step that expanded antigen-specific CD4+ T cells with viral peptide pools. At the end of 10 days of culture, CD4+ T cells were isolated. In the vaccine recipients, nucleocapsid antibodies were negative and there was no prior SARS-CoV-2 infection. TCRdb's copy holds only in-frame clones and misses some; the assay was immunoSEQ multiplex PCR. In the table there are tens of thousands of clones, roughly 70% of which are singletons. With respect to this clone: Its antigen is unidentified.

V shed 4 bases, J shed 2 bases, and the junction held 8 bases outside the gene matches. The CDR3 consists of 16 residues. CDR1 and CDR2 (germline): SGHNT, YYREEE (reference sequence). The sequence was collected from a human donor who received a COVID-19 vaccine. The V call is TRBV5-4, the J call TRBJ2-3; 9 bases are a match to TRBD2. Sequenced material: CD4+ T cells from PBMCs cultured with SARS-CoV-2 spike peptides, taken before COVID-19 vaccination. CDR3: CASSLGTSIPTDTQYF. CDR3 bases: TGTGCCAGCAGCCTAGGGACTAGCATCCCCACAGATACGCAGTATTTT.